The TCR beta chain described here comes from a study of blood T cell repertoires in COVID-19. About the research overall: Researchers got acute and convalescent COVID-19 samples from the United States, Italy and Spain. Nucleic acid was either cDNA or gDNA, and it came from T cells, B-cell-depleted T cells, or PBMCs.

V was clipped by 9 bases and J by 6 bases; unmatched bases: 11. This CDR3 has 13 amino acids. Authors' analysis steps: Using reference gene primer amplification, nucleated cell counts were estimated. The repertoire was sequenced with immunoSEQ multiplex PCR; TCRdb's copy has only in-frame clones and lacks some. V, J and clone size are taken as reported in that table, and D and trimming were inferred from the DNA itself. The sample carries a few hundred thousand clones, more than 70% recorded once. The V call is TRBV5-3, the J call TRBJ1-2; 7 bases match TRBD1. TRBV5-3 is reported as an ORF; its role is uncertain. The sequenced sample was peripheral blood. The clonotype comes from a woman between 45 and 60 years old with acute or convalescent COVID-19. For the CDR3, the DNA is TGTGCCACCCCCGTCGGCACAGGGGATGGCTACACCTTC. This gives the protein CATPVGTGDGYTF.